The source of this T cell receptor (beta chain) is a study of blood T cell repertoires in COVID-19. CDR3 length: 17 residues. The J segment lost 3 bases and the V segment lost 6 bases, leaving 11 bases of the junction unmatched. Per germline, CDR1 LGHDT and CDR2 YNNKEL (reference sequence). TCRdb's copy holds only in-frame clones and misses some; the assay was immunoSEQ multiplex PCR. The data hold roughly 230,000 clones, with roughly 81% observed a single time. Material for sequencing was peripheral blood. The clonotype was recovered from a man aged 35 to 55 with acute or convalescent COVID-19. This sequence joins TRBV3-1 (or the pseudogene TRBV3-2) and TRBJ2-5, with 12 nucleotides matching TRBD2. The CDR3 coding sequence is TGTGCCAGCAGTTGCGAGGCTAGCGGGGGGGCTAAAGAGACCCAGTACTTC. It yields the protein CASSCEASGGAKETQYF.